A single sample is the source of the 19 T cell receptor beta chains below, sequenced in a study of tumor and adjacent non-tumor tissue in lung cancer. A modified ARM-PCR protocol with three rounds of nested PCR amplified TCRbeta. TCRdb processed the multiplex PCR reads anew with MiXCR; each CDR3 protein has one entry. The table lists more than 75,000 distinct CDR3 sequences, 80% of them singletons. This sample's RNA came from whole unsorted tissue. This non-tumor lung sample came from over 3 cm beyond the tumor edge. Sequencing was performed on distant non-tumor lung tissue. The source is a man aged 55 to 69 with small cell lung cancer.

A remark on this clonotype: A read error may produce the germline difference seen at one junction end. The chain links TRBV6-1 to TRBJ2-5; maybe TRBD2 (6 bases). CDR1 and CDR2 (germline): MNHNS, SASEGT. The CDR3 contains 15 residues. CDR3 sequence reads: CASVEVSGTGETQYF. CDR3 DNA: TGTGCCTCAGTAGAAGTTTCGGGGACTGGAGAGACCCAATACTTC.

With regard to this clonotype: A read error is possible here, since a much larger clone lies one base away. The chain employs TRBV5-1 and TRBJ2-1; D is possibly TRBD2 (5 bases). CDR3 size: 13 residues. Germline lookup yields CDR1 SGHRS and CDR2 YFSETQ. V was trimmed by 0 bases and J by 14 bases, leaving 15 bases between them. This CDR3 reads CASSLAGEGFEFF. CDR3 nucleotide sequence: TGCGCCAGCAGCTTGGCGGGCGAGGGTTTTGAGTTCTTC. The full variable domain, rest sourced from reference TRBV5-1 and TRBJ2-1, is KAGVTQTPRYLIKTRGQQVTLSCSPISGHRSVSWYQQTPGQGLQFLFEYFSETQRNKGNFPGRFSGRQFSNSRSEMNVSTLELGDSALYLCASSLAGEGFEFFGPGTRLTVL.

This clonotype was observed once. A read error may account for a junction end that differs from germline. The rearrangement uses TRBV29-1 and TRBJ1-1; D gene ambiguous. Germline-derived CDR1 and CDR2 are SQVTM and ANQGSEA. This CDR3 is built from 14 residues. CDR3 in DNA: TGCAGCGCCGAAAAGGACGGTATGAACACTGAAACCTTATTT. Its translation: CSAEKDGMNTETLF.

The table lists this clonotype with a count of one. A single base separates this from a much larger clone, so it may be a read error. The chain couples TRBV28 to TRBJ2-7; perhaps TRBD2 as D (6 bases). Germline lookup yields CDR1 MDHEN and CDR2 SYDVKM. The CDR3 consists of 15 residues. V lost 4 bases and J 4 bases, leaving 17 bases between the germline ends. The CDR3 protein is CASSSAWGGIYEQYF. Written as DNA, the CDR3 is TGTGCCAGCAGTTCAGCCTGGGGAGGTATATACGAGCAGTACTTC.

This clonotype has a count of ten or more. This chain joins TRBV6-6 and TRBJ2-1; 10 nucleotides match TRBD1. This CDR3 spans 14 amino acids. CDR1 MNHNY and CDR2 SVGAGI come from the germline V gene (reference sequence). V lost 6 bases, J lost 7 bases, and 6 bases stayed unmatched. The CDR3 sequence is CASRPGQGFNEQFF. Here the CDR3 DNA reads TGTGCCAGCAGGCCGGGACAGGGGTTTAATGAGCAGTTCTTC.

The V and J genes are TRBV9 and TRBJ2-1; possibly TRBD1 or TRBD2 for D (5 bases each). The CDR3 sequence is 16 residues long. Looked up from germline, CDR1 is SGDLS and CDR2 is YYNGEE. Between the trimmed V and J ends, which lost 3 bases and 0 bases, there was a span of 13 bases. The CDR3 loop is CASSGGTVSSYNEQFF. The CDR3 nucleotides are TGTGCCAGCAGCGGGGGGACGGTAAGCTCCTACAATGAGCAGTTCTTC.

As concerns this clonotype: The CDR3 ends on some other residue instead of the conserved phenylalanine or tryptophan, so this is likely a read error. The rearrangement uses TRBV11-2 and TRBJ2-1, with TRBD1 as a possible D gene (5 bases). This CDR3 region has 17 residues. CDR1 and CDR2 (germline): SGHAT, FQNNGV. The CDR3 is CASSLMTAQSSYKEQFL. DNA for the CDR3: TGTGCCAGCAGCTTAATGACAGCCCAGAGCTCCTACAAAGAGCAGTTCTTA.

This clonotype was picked up one time. The rearrangement links TRBV29-1 to TRBJ2-1; unclear D gene. CDR1 and CDR2 from the germline V gene are SQVTM and ANQGSEA. This CDR3 comprises 15 residues. V shed 4 bases and J shed 7 bases, with 20 bases lying between them. The CDR3 nucleotides read TGCAGCGTTGCACATCTGGGCATGGAGAGGAATGAGCAGTTCTTC. It codes for CSVAHLGMERNEQFF.

The rearrangement uses TRBV5-6 and TRBJ2-2; TRBD1 agrees at 7 bases. This CDR3 comprises 20 residues. The V gene end was trimmed by 3 bases and the J gene end by 4 bases; junction bases not matched to a gene: 21. The germline CDR1 and CDR2 sequences are SGHDT and YYEEEE. CDR3 sequence: CASSWGKSPTGLWITGELFF. In DNA, the CDR3 is TGTGCCAGCAGCTGGGGGAAGTCACCGACAGGGCTATGGATCACCGGGGAGCTGTTTTTT.

With regard to this clonotype: Compared with germline, one end of the junction differs, possibly owing to a read error. The chain couples TRBV6-2 or TRBV6-3 to TRBJ1-5, with D unclear. Germline V gene lookup returns CDR1 MNHEY and CDR2 SVGEGT. The CDR3 length is 15 residues. Here the CDR3 DNA reads TGTGCCAGCAGCACAGAGGCTACTAACAATCGGCCCCAGCATTTT. This gives the protein CASSTEATNNRPQHF.

As concerns this clonotype: One junction end does not reproduce the germline sequence, and a read error may be involved. V gene TRBV10-2 combines with J gene TRBJ2-1; unclear D gene. This CDR3 is 13 amino acids long. Germline V gene lookup returns CDR1 WSHSY and CDR2 SAAADI. CDR3 nucleotide sequence: TGTGCCAGCTGCGAGACTGGCCAGTGTGAGCACTTCTTC. Protein product: CASCETGQCEHFF.

V is TRBV5-6 and J is TRBJ1-1; 7 nucleotides line up with TRBD1. With V trimmed by 0 bases and J by 10 bases, 15 bases remained unmatched. CDR3 size: 16 residues. CDR1 is SGHDT and CDR2 is YYEEEE in the germline V gene. Here the CDR3 reads CASSLASGTAKIGAFF. CDR3 coding DNA: TGTGCCAGCAGCTTGGCCTCCGGGACAGCGAAGATTGGAGCTTTCTTT. The full variable domain, with the rest looked up from reference TRBV5-6 and TRBJ1-1, is DAGVTQSPTHLIKTRGQQVTLRCSPKSGHDTVSWYQQALGQGPQFIFQYYEEEERQRGNFPDRFSGHQFPNYSSELNVNALLLGDSALYLCASSLASGTAKIGAFFGQGTRLTVV.

Details on this clonotype: The junction shows a germline mismatch at one end, possibly a read error. The gene calls are TRBV6-5 and TRBJ2-3; 12 nucleotides match TRBD1. The CDR3 extends over 15 amino acids. Per germline, CDR1 MNHEY and CDR2 SVGAGI. This chain's CDR3 is CASRSGTGGTDTQYF. The CDR3 DNA follows: TGTGCCAGCAGATCCGGGACAGGGGGCACAGATACACAGTATTTT.

Notes on this clonotype: One end of the junction varies from germline; a read error may be responsible. The chain links TRBV25-1 to TRBJ2-3, with 12 bases that match TRBD1. CDR1 MGHDK and CDR2 SYGVNS come from the germline V gene. The CDR3 sequence is 18 residues long. The CDR3 is CTSSVTQRGQGASDTQYF. DNA for the CDR3: TGTACCAGCAGTGTAACCCAAAGGGGACAGGGGGCATCGGATACGCAGTATTTT.

Worth noting for this clonotype: The conserved final phenylalanine or tryptophan is absent from the CDR3, which likely points to a read error. The chain links TRBV12-3 or TRBV12-4 to TRBJ2-1; 8 bases are a match to TRBD2. This CDR3 is built from 15 residues. CDR3 sequence (DNA): TGTGCTAGCAGTTTAGGGTCTAGCGGGTACAATGAGCAGTTCTCC. It yields the protein CASSLGSSGYNEQFS.

Details on this clonotype: An end of the junction does not agree with germline; a read error may underlie this. CDR3 bases: TGCAGTGCTAGAGACTCCCTAGCGGGATCCTACAGTGAGCAGTTCTTC. Translating it yields CSARDSLAGSYSEQFF. The chain is built from TRBV20-1 and TRBJ2-1; TRBD2 aligns across 9 bases. CDR1 is DFQATT, CDR2 SNEGSKA, per germline (reference sequence). This CDR3 has 16 amino acids.

The chain uses TRBV12-3 or TRBV12-4 and TRBJ2-2; 7 bases map to TRBD2. The CDR3 length is 15 residues. The chain's CDR3 is CTTSLAGAPTGELFF. CDR3 DNA: TGTACCACCAGTTTGGCGGGAGCGCCCACCGGGGAGCTGTTTTTT.

To note about this clonotype: One end of the junction is discordant with germline, which a read error may explain. The gene calls are TRBV12-3 or TRBV12-4 and TRBJ2-3; 10 positions agree with TRBD2. The CDR3 runs 16 residues. CDR3 protein: CAGTTRTSGSTDSQYF. CDR3 in DNA: TGTGCCGGCACTACGAGGACTAGCGGAAGCACAGATTCGCAGTATTTT.

This clonotype has a count of ten or more. The rearrangement links TRBV20-1 to TRBJ1-5, with D possibly TRBD1 on 6 matching bases. Germline V gene sequence: CDR1 DFQATT, CDR2 SNEGSKA (reference sequence). Trimming removed 4 bases at V and 1 base at J, with 17 bases between. This CDR3 is built from 16 residues. The CDR3 DNA reads TGCAGTGCTAAGTCCAGGGGAGGACGGAGCAATCAGCCCCAGCATTTT. Translation gives CSAKSRGGRSNQPQHF.